This T cell receptor (beta chain) was sequenced in a study of blood T cell repertoires in COVID-19. Study background: Donors in the United States, Italy and Spain gave samples during acute or convalescent COVID-19. Nucleic acid was either cDNA or gDNA, and it came from T cells, B-cell-depleted T cells, or PBMCs.

With regard to this clone: Compared with germline, one end of the junction differs, possibly owing to a read error.

In the original analysis: Researchers report that nucleated cell counts were estimated from reference gene primer amplification. Produced via immunoSEQ multiplex PCR; TCRdb's table is partial and in-frame only. V and J calls plus clone size are reproduced from that table; the DNA served to infer D and trimming. The table shows 150,000 to 200,000 clones, with over 75% occurring only once. The V gene's germline CDR1 is SNHLY and CDR2 FYNNEI. The CDR3 runs 12 residues. This clonotype was sampled from a man between 60 and 75 years old with active or convalescent COVID-19. The sequenced material came from peripheral blood. This chain joins TRBV2 and TRBJ2-7; D perhaps matches TRBD2 (5 bases). The CDR3: CASSEERREQYF. The DNA of the CDR3 is TGTGCCAGCAGCGAAGAGAGGAGGGAGCAGTACTTC.